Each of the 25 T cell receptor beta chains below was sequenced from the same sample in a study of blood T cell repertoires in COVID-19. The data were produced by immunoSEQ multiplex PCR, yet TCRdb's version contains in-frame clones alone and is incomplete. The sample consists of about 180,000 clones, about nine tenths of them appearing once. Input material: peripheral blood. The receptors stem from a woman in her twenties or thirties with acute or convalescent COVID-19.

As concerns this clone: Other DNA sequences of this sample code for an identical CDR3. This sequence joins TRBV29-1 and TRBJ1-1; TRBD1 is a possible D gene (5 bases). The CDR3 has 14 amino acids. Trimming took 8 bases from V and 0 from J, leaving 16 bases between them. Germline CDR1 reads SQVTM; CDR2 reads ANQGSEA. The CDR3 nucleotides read TGCAGCATCCGACAGCAGGTCATGAACACTGAAGCTTTCTTT. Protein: CSIRQQVMNTEAFF.

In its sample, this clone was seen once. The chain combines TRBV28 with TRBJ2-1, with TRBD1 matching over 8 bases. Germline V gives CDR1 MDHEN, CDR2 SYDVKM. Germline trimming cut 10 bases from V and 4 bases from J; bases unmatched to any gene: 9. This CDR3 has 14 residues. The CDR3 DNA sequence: TGTGCCACCACACTACAGGGGGGTTACAATGAGCAGTTCTTC. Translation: CATTLQGGYNEQFF.

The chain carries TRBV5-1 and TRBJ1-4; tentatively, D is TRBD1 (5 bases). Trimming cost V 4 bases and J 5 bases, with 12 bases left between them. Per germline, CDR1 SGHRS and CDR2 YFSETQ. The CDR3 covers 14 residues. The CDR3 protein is CASSEQVMNEKLFF. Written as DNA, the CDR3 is TGCGCCAGCAGCGAACAGGTTATGAATGAAAAACTGTTTTTT.

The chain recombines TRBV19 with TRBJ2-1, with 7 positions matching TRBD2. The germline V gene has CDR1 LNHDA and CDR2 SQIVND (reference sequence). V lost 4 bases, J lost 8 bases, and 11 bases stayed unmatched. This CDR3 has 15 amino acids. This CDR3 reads CASSKPGLYLDEQFF. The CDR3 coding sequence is TGTGCCAGTAGTAAACCGGGACTATATCTCGATGAGCAGTTCTTC.

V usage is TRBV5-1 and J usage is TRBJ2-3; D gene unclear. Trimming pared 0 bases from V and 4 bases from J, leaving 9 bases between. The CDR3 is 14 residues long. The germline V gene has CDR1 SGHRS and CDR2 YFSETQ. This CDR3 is CASSLAYSADTQYF. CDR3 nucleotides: TGCGCCAGCAGCTTGGCCTACTCGGCAGATACGCAGTATTTT. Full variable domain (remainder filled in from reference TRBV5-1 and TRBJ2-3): KAGVTQTPRYLIKTRGQQVTLSCSPISGHRSVSWYQQTPGQGLQFLFEYFSETQRNKGNFPGRFSGRQFSNSRSEMNVSTLELGDSALYLCASSLAYSADTQYFGPGTRLTVL.

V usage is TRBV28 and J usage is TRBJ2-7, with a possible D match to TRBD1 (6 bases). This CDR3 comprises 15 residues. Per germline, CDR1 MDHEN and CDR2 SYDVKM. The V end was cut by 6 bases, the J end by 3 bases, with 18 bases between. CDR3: CASRPPQGPFYEQYF. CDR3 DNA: TGTGCCAGCAGACCCCCACAGGGACCTTTCTACGAGCAGTACTTC.

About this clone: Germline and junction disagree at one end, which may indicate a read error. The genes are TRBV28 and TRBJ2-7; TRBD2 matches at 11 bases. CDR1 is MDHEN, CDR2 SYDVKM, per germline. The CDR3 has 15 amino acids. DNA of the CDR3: TGTGCCAGCAGGGGCGAGCTGAGACTAGCGGGAACCGGGTGCTTC. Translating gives CASRGELRLAGTGCF. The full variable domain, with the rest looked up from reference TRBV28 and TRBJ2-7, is DVKVTQSSRYLVKRTGEKVFLECVQDMDHENMFWYRQDPGLGLRLIYFSYDVKMKEKGDIPEGYSVSREKKERFSLILESASTNQTSMYLCASRGELRLAGTGCFGPGTRLTVT.

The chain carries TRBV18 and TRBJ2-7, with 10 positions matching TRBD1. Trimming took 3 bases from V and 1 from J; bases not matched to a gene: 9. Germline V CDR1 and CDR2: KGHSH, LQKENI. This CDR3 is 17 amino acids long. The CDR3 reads CASSPTLGQGESYEQYF. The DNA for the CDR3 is TGTGCCAGCTCACCTACCCTAGGACAGGGGGAATCCTACGAGCAGTACTTC.

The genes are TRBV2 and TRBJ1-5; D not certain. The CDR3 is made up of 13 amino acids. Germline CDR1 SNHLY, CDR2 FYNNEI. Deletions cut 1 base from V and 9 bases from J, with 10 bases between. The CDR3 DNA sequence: TGTGCCAGCAGTGAAGACAGTACTCCGCCCCAGCATTTT. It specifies CASSEDSTPPQHF.

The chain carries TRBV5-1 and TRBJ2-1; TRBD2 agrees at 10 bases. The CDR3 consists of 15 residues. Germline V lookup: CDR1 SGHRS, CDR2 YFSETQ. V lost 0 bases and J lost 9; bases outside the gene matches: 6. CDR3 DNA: TGCGCCAGCAGCTTGGAACGCCTAGCGGGAGTTGAGCAGTTCTTC. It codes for CASSLERLAGVEQFF.

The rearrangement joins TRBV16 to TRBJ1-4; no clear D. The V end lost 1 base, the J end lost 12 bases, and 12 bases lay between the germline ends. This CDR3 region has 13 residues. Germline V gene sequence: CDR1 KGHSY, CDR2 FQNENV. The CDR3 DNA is TGTGCCAGCAGCCAATTCACCCTGAGAGAACTGTTTTTT. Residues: CASSQFTLRELFF.

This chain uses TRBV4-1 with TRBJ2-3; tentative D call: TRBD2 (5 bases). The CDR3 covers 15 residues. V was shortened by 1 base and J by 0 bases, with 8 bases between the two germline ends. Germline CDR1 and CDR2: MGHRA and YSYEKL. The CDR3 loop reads CASSQGRTSTDTQYF. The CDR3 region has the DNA TGCGCCAGCAGCCAAGGAAGGACTAGCACAGATACGCAGTATTTT.

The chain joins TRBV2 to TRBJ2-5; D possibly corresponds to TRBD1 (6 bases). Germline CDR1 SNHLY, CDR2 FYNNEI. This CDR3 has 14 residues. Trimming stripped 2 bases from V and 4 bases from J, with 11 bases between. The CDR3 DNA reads TGTGCCAGCAGTGAACGTGTAGGGGGAGAGACCCAGTACTTC. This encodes CASSERVGGETQYF.

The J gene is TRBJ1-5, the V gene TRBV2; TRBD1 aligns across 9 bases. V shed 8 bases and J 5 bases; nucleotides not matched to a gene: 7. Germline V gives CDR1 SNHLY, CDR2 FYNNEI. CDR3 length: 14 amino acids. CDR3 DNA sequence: TGTGCCAGCTGCTACAGGGGGCTGGATCAGCCCCAGCATTTT. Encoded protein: CASCYRGLDQPQHF. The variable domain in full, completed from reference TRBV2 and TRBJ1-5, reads EPEVTQTPSHQVTQMGQEVILRCVPISNHLYFYWYRQILGQKVEFLVSFYNNEISEKSEIFDDQFSVERPDGSNFTLKIRSTKLEDSAMYFCASCYRGLDQPQHFGDGTRLSIL.

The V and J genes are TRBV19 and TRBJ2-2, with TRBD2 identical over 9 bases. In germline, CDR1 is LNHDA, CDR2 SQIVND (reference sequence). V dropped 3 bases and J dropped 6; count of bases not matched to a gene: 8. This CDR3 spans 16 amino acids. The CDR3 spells CASSIFSGSIAGELFF. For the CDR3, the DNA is TGTGCCAGTAGTATCTTTAGCGGGAGTATCGCCGGGGAGCTGTTTTTT.

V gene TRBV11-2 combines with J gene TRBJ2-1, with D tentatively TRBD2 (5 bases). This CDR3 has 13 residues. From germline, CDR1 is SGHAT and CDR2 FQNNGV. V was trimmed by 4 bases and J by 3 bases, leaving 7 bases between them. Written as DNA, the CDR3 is TGTGCCAGCAGCTCCGGGGTCTACAATGAGCAGTTCTTC. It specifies CASSSGVYNEQFF.

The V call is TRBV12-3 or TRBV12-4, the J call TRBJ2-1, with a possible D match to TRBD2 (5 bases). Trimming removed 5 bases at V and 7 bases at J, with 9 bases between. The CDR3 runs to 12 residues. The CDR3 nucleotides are TGTGCCAGCAGTCGCGGGCGGAATGAGCAGTTCTTC. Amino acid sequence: CASSRGRNEQFF.

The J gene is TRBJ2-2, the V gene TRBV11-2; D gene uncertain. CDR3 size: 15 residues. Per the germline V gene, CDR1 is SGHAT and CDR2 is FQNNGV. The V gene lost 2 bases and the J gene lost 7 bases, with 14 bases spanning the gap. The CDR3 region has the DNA TGTGCCAGCAGCTTATCCCACATGGGCAACGGGGAGCTGTTTTTT. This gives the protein CASSLSHMGNGELFF.

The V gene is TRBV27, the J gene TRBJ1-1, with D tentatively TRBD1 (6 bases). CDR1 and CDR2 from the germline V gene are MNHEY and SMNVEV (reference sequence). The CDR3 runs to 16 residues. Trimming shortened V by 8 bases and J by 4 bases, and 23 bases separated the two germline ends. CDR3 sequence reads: CASAIEQGRPFTEAFF. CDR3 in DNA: TGTGCCAGCGCTATCGAACAGGGACGTCCGTTCACTGAAGCTTTCTTT.

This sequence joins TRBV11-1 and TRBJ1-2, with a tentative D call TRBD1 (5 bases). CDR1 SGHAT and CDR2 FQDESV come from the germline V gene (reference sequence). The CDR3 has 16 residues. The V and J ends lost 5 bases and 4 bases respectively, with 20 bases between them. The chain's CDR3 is CASSPRGAGGPYGYTF. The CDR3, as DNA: TGTGCCAGCAGCCCCCGAGGGGCGGGAGGACCCTATGGCTACACCTTC.

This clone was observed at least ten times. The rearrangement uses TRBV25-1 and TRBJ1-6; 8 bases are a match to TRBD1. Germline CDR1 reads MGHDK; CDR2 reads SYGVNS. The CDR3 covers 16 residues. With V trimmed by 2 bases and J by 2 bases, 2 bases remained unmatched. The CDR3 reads CASSETGGAYNSPLHF. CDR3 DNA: TGTGCCAGCAGTGAAACAGGGGGGGCCTATAATTCACCCCTCCACTTT.

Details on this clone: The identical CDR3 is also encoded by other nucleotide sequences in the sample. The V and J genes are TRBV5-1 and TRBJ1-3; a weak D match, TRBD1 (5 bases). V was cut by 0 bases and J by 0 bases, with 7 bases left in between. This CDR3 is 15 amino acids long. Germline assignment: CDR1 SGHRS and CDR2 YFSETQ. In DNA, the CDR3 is TGCGCCAGCAGCTTGGCGGGGGTCTCTGGAAACACCATATATTTT. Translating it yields CASSLAGVSGNTIYF.

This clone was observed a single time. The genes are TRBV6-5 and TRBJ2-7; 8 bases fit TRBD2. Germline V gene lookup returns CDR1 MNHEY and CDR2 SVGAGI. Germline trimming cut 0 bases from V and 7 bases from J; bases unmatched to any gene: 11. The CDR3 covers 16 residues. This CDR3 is CASSYSRGTRRGEQYF. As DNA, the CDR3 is TGTGCCAGCAGTTACTCGAGGGGGACTAGGAGGGGGGAGCAGTACTTC.

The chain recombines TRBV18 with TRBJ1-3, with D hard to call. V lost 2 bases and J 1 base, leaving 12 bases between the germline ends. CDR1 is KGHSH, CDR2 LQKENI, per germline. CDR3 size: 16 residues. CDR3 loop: CASSPSLGASGNTIYF. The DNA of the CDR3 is TGTGCCAGCTCACCATCCCTCGGAGCGTCTGGAAACACCATATATTTT.

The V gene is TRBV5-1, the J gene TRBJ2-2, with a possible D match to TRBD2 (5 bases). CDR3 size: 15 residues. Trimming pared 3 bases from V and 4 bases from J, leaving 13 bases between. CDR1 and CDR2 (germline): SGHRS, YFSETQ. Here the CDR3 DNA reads TGCGCCAGCAGCTCCTTACTAGTGGGCACCGGGGAGCTGTTTTTT. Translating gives CASSSLLVGTGELFF.